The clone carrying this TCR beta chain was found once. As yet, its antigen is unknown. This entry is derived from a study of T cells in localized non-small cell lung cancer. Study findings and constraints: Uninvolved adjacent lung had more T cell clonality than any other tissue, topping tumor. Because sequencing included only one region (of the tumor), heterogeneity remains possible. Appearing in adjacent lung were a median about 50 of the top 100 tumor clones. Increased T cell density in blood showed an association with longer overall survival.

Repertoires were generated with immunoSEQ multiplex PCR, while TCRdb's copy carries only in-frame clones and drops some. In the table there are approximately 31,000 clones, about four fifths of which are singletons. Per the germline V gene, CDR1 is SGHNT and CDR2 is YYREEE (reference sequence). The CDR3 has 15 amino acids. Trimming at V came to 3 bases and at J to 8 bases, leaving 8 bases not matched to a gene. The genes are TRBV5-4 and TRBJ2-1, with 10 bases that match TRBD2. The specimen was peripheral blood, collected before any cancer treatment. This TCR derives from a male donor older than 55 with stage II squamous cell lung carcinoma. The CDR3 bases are TGTGCCAGCAGCTCAATTACTAGCGGGATCGATGAGCAGTTCTTC. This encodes CASSSITSGIDEQFF.